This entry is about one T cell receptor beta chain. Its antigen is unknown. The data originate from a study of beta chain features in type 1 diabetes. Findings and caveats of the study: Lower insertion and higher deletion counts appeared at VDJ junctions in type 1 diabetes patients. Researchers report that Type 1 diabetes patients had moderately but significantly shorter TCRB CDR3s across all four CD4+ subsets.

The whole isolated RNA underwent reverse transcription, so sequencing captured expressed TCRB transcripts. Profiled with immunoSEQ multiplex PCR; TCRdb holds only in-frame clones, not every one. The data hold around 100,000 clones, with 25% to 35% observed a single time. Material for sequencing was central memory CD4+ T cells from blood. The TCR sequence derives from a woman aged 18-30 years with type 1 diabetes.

The CDR3 bases are TGTGCCAGCAGTTCAGAAAGGCGGGATACGCAGTATTTT. Its translation: CASSSERRDTQYF. The chain is built from TRBV27 and TRBJ2-3; D is unresolved. V lost 4 bases, J lost 6 bases, and 11 bases lay in between. The CDR3 runs to 13 residues. Germline assignment: CDR1 MNHEY and CDR2 SMNVEV (reference sequence).